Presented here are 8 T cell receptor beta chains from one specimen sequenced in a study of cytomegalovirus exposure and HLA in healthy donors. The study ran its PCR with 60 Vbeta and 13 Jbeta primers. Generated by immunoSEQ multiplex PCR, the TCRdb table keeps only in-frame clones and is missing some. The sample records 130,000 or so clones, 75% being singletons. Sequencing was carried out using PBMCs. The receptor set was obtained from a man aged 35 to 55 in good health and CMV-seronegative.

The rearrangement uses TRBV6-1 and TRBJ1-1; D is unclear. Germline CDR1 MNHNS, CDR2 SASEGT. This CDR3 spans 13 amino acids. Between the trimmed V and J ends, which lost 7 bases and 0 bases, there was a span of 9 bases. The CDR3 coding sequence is TGTGCCAGCATGGGGAGCATGAACACTGAAGCTTTCTTT. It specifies CASMGSMNTEAFF.

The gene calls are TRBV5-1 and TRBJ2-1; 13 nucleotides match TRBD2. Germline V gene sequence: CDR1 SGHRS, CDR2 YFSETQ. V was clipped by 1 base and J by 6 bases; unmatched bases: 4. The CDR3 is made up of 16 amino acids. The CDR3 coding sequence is TGCGCCAGCAGCTTGACTAGCGGGGGGGTCTTCAATGAGCAGTTCTTC. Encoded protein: CASSLTSGGVFNEQFF.

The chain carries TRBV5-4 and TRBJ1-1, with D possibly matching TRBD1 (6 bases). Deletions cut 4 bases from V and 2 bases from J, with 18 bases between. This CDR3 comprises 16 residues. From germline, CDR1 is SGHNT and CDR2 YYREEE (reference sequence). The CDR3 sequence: CASSRGTSGSNTEAFF. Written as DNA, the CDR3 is TGTGCCAGCAGCCGAGGGACATCGGGATCTAACACTGAAGCTTTCTTT.

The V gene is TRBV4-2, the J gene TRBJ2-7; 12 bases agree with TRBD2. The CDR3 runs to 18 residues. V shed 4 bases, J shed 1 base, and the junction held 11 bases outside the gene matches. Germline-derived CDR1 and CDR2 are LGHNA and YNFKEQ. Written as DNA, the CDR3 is TGTGCCAGCAGCCGACAATCTAGCGGGGGGGTCACATCCTACGAGCAGTACTTC. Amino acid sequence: CASSRQSSGGVTSYEQYF.

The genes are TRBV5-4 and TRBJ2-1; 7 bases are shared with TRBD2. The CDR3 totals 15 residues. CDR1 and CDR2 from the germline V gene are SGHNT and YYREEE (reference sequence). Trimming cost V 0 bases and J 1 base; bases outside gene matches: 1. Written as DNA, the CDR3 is TGTGCCAGCAGCTTGGATAGCGGGTCCTACAATGAGCAGTTCTTC. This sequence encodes CASSLDSGSYNEQFF.

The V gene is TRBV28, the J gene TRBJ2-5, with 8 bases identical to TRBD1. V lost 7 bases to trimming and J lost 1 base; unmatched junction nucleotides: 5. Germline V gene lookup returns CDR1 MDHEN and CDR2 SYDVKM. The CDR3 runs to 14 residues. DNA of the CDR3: TGTGCCAGCACACCTACAGGGGGCCAAGAGACCCAGTACTTC. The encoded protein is CASTPTGGQETQYF.

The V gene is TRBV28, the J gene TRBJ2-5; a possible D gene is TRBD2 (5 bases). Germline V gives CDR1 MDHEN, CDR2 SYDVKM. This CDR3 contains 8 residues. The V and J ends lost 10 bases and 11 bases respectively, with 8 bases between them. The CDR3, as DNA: TGTGCCACCGGGGAGCAGTACTTC. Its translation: CATGEQYF.

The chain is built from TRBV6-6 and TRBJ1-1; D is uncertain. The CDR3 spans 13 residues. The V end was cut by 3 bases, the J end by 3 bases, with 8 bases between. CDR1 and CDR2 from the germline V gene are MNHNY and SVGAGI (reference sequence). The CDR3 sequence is CASSYNEDTEAFF. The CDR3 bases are TGTGCCAGCAGTTATAATGAGGACACTGAAGCTTTCTTT.